The 26 T cell receptor beta chains in this list originate from one sample, sequenced in a study of control samples from healthy donors and cancer patients. The protocol was immunoSEQ multiplex PCR, while the TCRdb copy is restricted to in-frame clones and leaves out a portion. The sample consists of 50,000 or so clones, roughly 80% of them appearing once. The sequencing sample was made of blood. The receptors derive from a man in his sixties or seventies in good health.

There are a few counts of this clone. The chain has TRBV19 and TRBJ2-3; 7 bases match TRBD1. V gave up 7 bases and J gave up 6 bases; unmatched junction bases: 13. The CDR3 has 15 residues. The germline V gene encodes CDR1 LNHDA and CDR2 SQIVND (reference sequence). CDR3 in DNA: TGTGCCAGTAAGGGGTGGGACAGAGCTCGGGATACGCAGTATTTT. Translation gives CASKGWDRARDTQYF.

The genes are TRBV2 and TRBJ1-1; 7 positions agree with TRBD1. The V gene end was trimmed by 8 bases and the J gene end by 1 base; junction bases not matched to a gene: 10. The germline CDR1 and CDR2 sequences are SNHLY and FYNNEI. There are 15 residues in the CDR3. The CDR3 region has the DNA TGTGCCAGCCATCGAACAGGGGCCTCGAACACTGAAGCTTTCTTT. This codes for CASHRTGASNTEAFF.

The V and J genes are TRBV11-2 and TRBJ1-6; 8 bases map to TRBD1. V gave up 5 bases and J gave up 8 bases; unmatched junction bases: 5. Germline-derived CDR1 and CDR2 are SGHAT and FQNNGV. CDR3 length equals 14 residues. CDR3 nucleotides: TGTGCCAGCAGCAGGACAGGGATCGATTCACCCCTCCACTTT. Encoded protein: CASSRTGIDSPLHF.

V gene TRBV15 combines with J gene TRBJ2-7; a possible D gene is TRBD1 (6 bases). The CDR3 spans 14 residues. In germline, CDR1 is LNHNV, CDR2 YYDKDF (reference sequence). The V end was cut by 0 bases, the J end by 5 bases, with 11 bases between. The CDR3 DNA follows: TGTGCCACCAGCAGAGATGGGACAACGGACGAGCAGTACTTC. This encodes CATSRDGTTDEQYF. The full variable domain, its missing parts supplied by reference TRBV15 and TRBJ2-7, is DAMVIQNPRYQVTQFGKPVTLSCSQTLNHNVMYWYQQKSSQAPKLLFHYYDKDFNNEADTPDNFQSRRPNTSFCFLDIRSPGLGDTAMYLCATSRDGTTDEQYFGPGTRLTVT.

This clone was seen a single time. The chain joins TRBV9 to TRBJ2-3, with D hard to call. The germline gives CDR1 SGDLS, CDR2 YYNGEE. V lost 0 bases, J lost 2 bases, and 7 bases lay in between. The CDR3 is 14 residues long. For the CDR3, the DNA is TGTGCCAGCAGCGTAGGGATTACCACAGATACGCAGTATTTT. Its translation: CASSVGITTDTQYF.

CDR3 in amino acids: CASSLPWMDTGELFF. The DNA of the CDR3 is TGTGCCAGCAGCTTGCCCTGGATGGACACCGGGGAGCTGTTTTTT. The chain recombines TRBV5-6 with TRBJ2-2, with no clear D. The CDR3 is made up of 15 amino acids. Trimming pared 1 base from V and 3 bases from J, leaving 10 bases between. Germline CDR1 is SGHDT and CDR2 is YYEEEE.

This CDR3 reads CASSRRTSNQPQHF. DNA of the CDR3: TGTGCCAGCAGTAGGCGGACTAGCAATCAGCCCCAGCATTTT. This chain joins TRBV6-5 and TRBJ1-5; D unclear. CDR1 MNHEY and CDR2 SVGAGI come from the germline V gene. The CDR3 extends over 14 amino acids. V was pared by 5 bases and J by 0 bases, with 8 bases between.

The chain uses TRBV29-1 and TRBJ2-1, with 12 bases fitting TRBD2. The CDR3 has 15 amino acids. The V gene's germline CDR1 is SQVTM and CDR2 ANQGSEA. J gave up 8 bases and V 2 bases, and 7 bases lay outside the gene matches. Here the CDR3 reads CSVEPLAGGRDEQFF. The CDR3 DNA sequence: TGCAGCGTTGAACCACTAGCGGGGGGTCGCGATGAGCAGTTCTTC.

This chain uses TRBV23-1 with TRBJ1-1; tentative D call: TRBD1 (6 bases). TRBV23-1 is an ORF, with its function uncertain. This CDR3 is 18 amino acids long. Trimming shortened V by 4 bases and J by 1 base, and 22 bases separated the two germline ends. The chain's CDR3 is CASSRARGMRDGNTEAFF. The CDR3 nucleotides are TGCGCCAGCAGTCGAGCCAGGGGAATGAGAGACGGGAACACTGAAGCTTTCTTT.

This clone was detected only a few times. The rearrangement uses TRBV14 and TRBJ2-7; TRBD1 or TRBD2 may be the D gene (5 bases each). The CDR3 spans 16 residues. Trimming left V 1 base short and J 2 bases short, with 15 bases between. Per germline, CDR1 SGHDN and CDR2 FVKESK. The chain's CDR3 is CASSQAGQEGAYEQYF. Written as DNA, the CDR3 is TGTGCCAGCAGCCAAGCCGGACAAGAGGGCGCCTACGAGCAGTACTTC.

This chain links TRBV19 with TRBJ1-4; 7 nucleotides line up with TRBD1. CDR3 size: 13 residues. Per the germline V gene, CDR1 is LNHDA and CDR2 is SQIVND (reference sequence). Trimming cost V 4 bases and J 8 bases; bases outside gene matches: 4. CDR3 sequence (DNA): TGTGCCAGTAGTAACAGGGGAAGAGAAAAACTGTTTTTT. Its translation is CASSNRGREKLFF.

DNA for the CDR3: TGCAGCGTTGAACCCGGCGGGGGTGAGACCCAGTACTTC. Residues: CSVEPGGGETQYF. The rearrangement links TRBV29-1 to TRBJ2-5; 7 nucleotides match TRBD2. The CDR3 is made up of 13 amino acids. V gave up 2 bases and J gave up 5 bases; unmatched junction bases: 5. Germline assignment: CDR1 SQVTM and CDR2 ANQGSEA.

The sample holds one count of this clone. The chain links TRBV11-3 to TRBJ2-1; D remains ambiguous. V lost 4 bases and J 3 bases, leaving 10 bases between the germline ends. The CDR3 extends over 14 amino acids. Germline V lookup: CDR1 SGHNT, CDR2 YENEEA. The CDR3 is CASSSLADYNEQFF. CDR3 nucleotides: TGTGCCAGCAGCTCCCTGGCTGACTACAATGAGCAGTTCTTC.

This sequence joins TRBV18 and TRBJ2-5; no definite D call. V lost 4 bases to trimming and J lost 4 bases, with 7 bases between them. CDR1 and CDR2 from the germline V gene are KGHSH and LQKENI. The CDR3 sequence is 12 residues long. The CDR3 reads CASSRGPETQYF. CDR3 nucleotide sequence: TGTGCCAGCTCACGGGGTCCAGAGACCCAGTACTTC.

The rearrangement links TRBV6-4 to TRBJ1-2; D might be TRBD1 (6 bases). V lost 6 bases and J 4 bases, leaving 15 bases between the germline ends. The CDR3 runs 14 residues. The germline CDR1 and CDR2 sequences are MRHNA and SNTAGT. CDR3 amino acids: CASSPDRTSYGYTF. In nucleotides, the CDR3 is TGTGCCAGCAGCCCCGACAGGACAAGCTATGGCTACACCTTC.

V usage is TRBV2 and J usage is TRBJ2-1; D possibly corresponds to TRBD1 (6 bases). Per the germline V gene, CDR1 is SNHLY and CDR2 is FYNNEI. Trimming pared 1 base from V and 4 bases from J, leaving 11 bases between. The CDR3 sequence is 15 residues long. DNA of the CDR3: TGTGCCAGCAGTGAAGTCAGGGGCCTATACAATGAGCAGTTCTTC. Translating it yields CASSEVRGLYNEQFF.

The chain employs TRBV6-5 and TRBJ2-4; D not resolved. Germline V gene data show CDR1 as MNHEY and CDR2 as SVGAGI. The CDR3 length is 14 residues. The ends were cut back, 6 bases at V and 0 bases at J, with 9 bases in the middle. The CDR3 nucleotides are TGTGCCAGCAGCCAGGTCCTAGCCAAAAACATTCAGTACTTC. Amino acids: CASSQVLAKNIQYF.

The V gene is TRBV2, the J gene TRBJ2-7; 9 bases are shared with TRBD2. V lost 3 bases, J lost 2 bases, and 2 bases stayed unmatched. In germline, CDR1 is SNHLY, CDR2 FYNNEI. The CDR3 sequence is 14 residues long. The CDR3 DNA reads TGTGCCAGCAGTGACAGCGGGGGGACCTACGAGCAGTACTTC. It yields the protein CASSDSGGTYEQYF.

The chain uses TRBV19 and TRBJ2-1; perhaps D is TRBD1 or TRBD2 (6 bases each). This CDR3 spans 14 amino acids. Germline V gene data show CDR1 as LNHDA and CDR2 as SQIVND (reference sequence). Trimming cost V 7 bases and J 4 bases, with 14 bases left between them. CDR3 sequence: CASMRGAGYNEQFF. CDR3 sequence (DNA): TGTGCCAGTATGAGGGGGGCGGGATACAATGAGCAGTTCTTC.

This clone was seen more than once but under ten times. The chain uses TRBV9 and TRBJ1-6; 7 nucleotides match TRBD1. The CDR3 runs 15 residues. Germline CDR1 reads SGDLS; CDR2 reads YYNGEE. V lost 3 bases, J lost 7 bases, and 7 bases stayed unmatched. The CDR3 sequence is CASSATGAENSPLHF. CDR3 sequence (DNA): TGTGCCAGCAGCGCCACAGGGGCAGAGAATTCACCCCTCCACTTT.

The V gene is TRBV24-1, the J gene TRBJ2-3; 8 nucleotides align to TRBD2. CDR1 and CDR2 from the germline V gene are KGHDR and SFDVKD. Unmatched junction bases numbered 7, after V lost 6 bases and J lost 9 bases. CDR3 length: 13 residues. For the CDR3, the DNA is TGTGCCACCAGTCGGGCGGGAGGATGGACGCAGTATTTT. Encoded protein: CATSRAGGWTQYF.

The chain is built from TRBV5-1 and TRBJ2-1; 10 bases align to TRBD2. CDR1 and CDR2 from the germline V gene are SGHRS and YFSETQ. The trim removed 5 bases at V and 8 bases at J, leaving 7 bases unmatched. The CDR3 loop spans 14 amino acids. The CDR3 nucleotides are TGCGCCAGCAGTCCGGGACTAGCGATCGATGAGCAGTTCTTC. It yields the protein CASSPGLAIDEQFF.

The rearrangement links TRBV30 to TRBJ1-1, with no clear D. The CDR3 consists of 14 residues. With 2 bases removed from V and 3 bases from J, the gap between germline ends came to 13 bases. The germline V gene has CDR1 GTSNPN and CDR2 SVGIG (reference sequence). This CDR3 reads CAWSRTVQDTEAFF. The CDR3 DNA is TGTGCCTGGAGTCGGACGGTCCAAGACACTGAAGCTTTCTTT.

This clone was picked up a small number of times. The chain links TRBV11-3 to TRBJ2-2; D is ambiguous. The CDR3 is 11 residues long. CDR1 and CDR2 from the germline V gene are SGHNT and YENEEA. V dropped 6 bases and J dropped 6 bases, with 5 bases sitting between them. Written as DNA, the CDR3 is TGTGCCAGCAGGGGTGCCGGGGAGCTGTTTTTT. It specifies CASRGAGELFF. The full variable domain, its missing parts supplied by reference TRBV11-3 and TRBJ2-2, is EAGVVQSPRYKIIEKKQPVAFWCNPISGHNTLYWYLQNLGQGPELLIRYENEEAVDDSQLPKDRFSAERLKGVDSTLKIQPAELGDSAVYLCASRGAGELFFGEGSRLTVL.

The chain joins TRBV5-4 to TRBJ2-5, with 8 bases aligning to TRBD1. CDR1 is SGHNT and CDR2 is YYREEE in the germline V gene (reference sequence). The trim removed 0 bases at V and 5 bases at J, leaving 3 bases unmatched. The CDR3 runs 14 residues. The CDR3 DNA reads as TGTGCCAGCAGCTTGGGGACAGGGAGTGAGACCCAGTACTTC. This codes for CASSLGTGSETQYF.

This clone was detected once. The chain combines TRBV5-1 with TRBJ1-1, with 8 bases matching TRBD1. J gave up 1 base and V 0 bases, and 8 bases lay outside the gene matches. The CDR3 length is 17 residues. Per germline, CDR1 SGHRS and CDR2 YFSETQ. The DNA for the CDR3 is TGCGCCAGCAGCTTGGGACAGGGGCCCGAATGGAACACTGAAGCTTTCTTT. This encodes CASSLGQGPEWNTEAFF.